The 10 T cell receptor beta chains below come from one sample, sequenced in a study of cytomegalovirus exposure and HLA in healthy donors. Primers: 60 Vbeta forward and 13 Jbeta reverse. Sequencing used immunoSEQ multiplex PCR; TCRdb keeps in-frame clones, though not all of them. The data show approximately 75,000 clones, with about 74% seen just once and 8.5% to 14% held by the top ten. The sequenced sample consisted of PBMCs. These receptors were taken from a woman aged 55-70 years in good health and CMV-seropositive.

The rearrangement joins TRBV29-1 to TRBJ2-6, with 7 bases aligning to TRBD1. The V gene's germline CDR1 is SQVTM and CDR2 ANQGSEA. The V gene end was trimmed by 4 bases and the J gene end by 1 base; junction bases not matched to a gene: 4. The CDR3 runs to 15 residues. The CDR3 DNA is TGCAGCGTTGTCGAACAGGGGTCTGGGGCCAACGTCCTGACTTTC. Amino acid sequence: CSVVEQGSGANVLTF.

V is TRBV29-1 and J is TRBJ1-5; perhaps TRBD1 as D (5 bases). V lost 6 bases and J 0 bases, leaving 15 bases between the germline ends. CDR3 size: 15 residues. CDR1 and CDR2 (germline): SQVTM, ANQGSEA. This chain's CDR3 is CSVTDSYNSNQPQHF. The CDR3 DNA reads as TGCAGCGTAACAGACAGTTACAATAGCAATCAGCCCCAGCATTTT.

This rearrangement joins TRBV5-1 to TRBJ1-2; D gene unclear. V was pared by 4 bases and J by 3 bases, with 13 bases between. Looked up from germline, CDR1 is SGHRS and CDR2 is YFSETQ. The CDR3 covers 14 residues. The CDR3 DNA reads as TGCGCCAGCAGCCAGGAAGCGGGCTACTATGGCTACACCTTC. Translation: CASSQEAGYYGYTF.

The chain has TRBV7-2 and TRBJ2-7; TRBD1 aligns across 7 bases. This CDR3 is built from 14 residues. Germline loops: CDR1 SGHTA, CDR2 FQGNSA. V lost 3 bases and J lost 2; bases outside the gene matches: 4. The CDR3 region is CASSFDRATYEQYF. The CDR3, as DNA: TGTGCCAGCAGCTTTGACAGGGCGACCTACGAGCAGTACTTC.

This chain joins TRBV7-9 and TRBJ1-1, with D perhaps matching TRBD1 (6 bases). Trimming shortened V by 9 bases and J by 1 base, and 15 bases separated the two germline ends. The CDR3 loop spans 14 amino acids. Germline CDR1 SEHNR, CDR2 FQNEAQ (reference sequence). For the CDR3, the DNA is TGTGCCAGTTCCACTGGGGGGGCGAACACTGAAGCTTTCTTT. This gives the protein CASSTGGANTEAFF.

This clone was seen only a few times. V gene TRBV18 combines with J gene TRBJ2-1; possibly TRBD1 for D (5 bases). The V and J ends lost 2 bases and 5 bases respectively, with 13 bases between them. Germline V lookup: CDR1 KGHSH, CDR2 LQKENI. The CDR3 totals 15 residues. CDR3 residues: CASSPSGRANNEQFF. The CDR3 DNA reads TGTGCCAGCTCACCATCCGGCAGGGCTAACAATGAGCAGTTCTTC.

The rearrangement links TRBV7-2 to TRBJ2-7, with TRBD1 identical over 8 bases. The V and J ends lost 4 bases and 2 bases, in that order; junction bases with no gene match: 4. The CDR3 runs to 14 residues. Looked up from germline, CDR1 is SGHTA and CDR2 is FQGNSA. CDR3 sequence: CASSSRDRTYEQYF. CDR3 bases: TGTGCCAGCAGCTCCCGGGACAGGACCTACGAGCAGTACTTC.

This clone was counted only a few times. V gene TRBV6-1 combines with J gene TRBJ1-5; D remains ambiguous. Looked up from germline, CDR1 is MNHNS and CDR2 is SASEGT. Trimming stripped 8 bases from V and 1 base from J, with 12 bases between. The CDR3 totals 14 residues. CDR3 region: CASSGTLSNQPQHF. The CDR3 DNA reads TGTGCCAGCTCGGGTACGTTAAGCAATCAGCCCCAGCATTTT.

This sequence joins TRBV5-1 and TRBJ2-1; 9 nucleotides match TRBD2. V was pared by 0 bases and J by 6 bases, with 10 bases of the junction left unmatched. The CDR3 is made up of 17 amino acids. Germline V CDR1 and CDR2: SGHRS, YFSETQ. CDR3 residues: CASSLGPSGISRNEQFF. DNA of the CDR3: TGCGCCAGCAGCTTGGGCCCTAGCGGGATCTCTCGCAATGAGCAGTTCTTC.

V is TRBV7-2 and J is TRBJ2-2; no clear D. The germline V gene has CDR1 SGHTA and CDR2 FQGNSA. V lost 6 bases and J lost 5, with 10 bases in between. This CDR3 comprises 13 residues. CDR3 sequence reads: CASSRQETGELFF. The CDR3 DNA reads TGTGCCAGCAGTCGGCAGGAAACCGGGGAGCTGTTTTTT.